This TCR beta chain emerged from a study of blood T cell repertoires in COVID-19. Study as a whole: COVID-19 samples from acute and convalescent phases originated in the United States, Italy and Spain.

This clone was counted between two and nine times. CDR1 SNHLY and CDR2 FYNNEI come from the germline V gene. Trimming took 5 bases from V and 2 from J, leaving 9 bases between them. This CDR3 has 13 amino acids. The data were produced by immunoSEQ multiplex PCR, yet TCRdb's version contains in-frame clones alone and is incomplete. The sample shows about 62,000 clones, around nine tenths of them seen only once. Specimen: peripheral blood. This TCR was sampled from a man between 65 and 85 years old with acute or convalescent COVID-19. The chain joins TRBV2 to TRBJ1-1; unclear D gene. The CDR3 protein is CASSKGENTEAFF. The CDR3 bases are TGTGCCAGCAGTAAAGGAGAAAACACTGAAGCTTTCTTT. The variable domain in full, completed from reference TRBV2 and TRBJ1-1, reads EPEVTQTPSHQVTQMGQEVILRCVPISNHLYFYWYRQILGQKVEFLVSFYNNEISEKSEIFDDQFSVERPDGSNFTLKIRSTKLEDSAMYFCASSKGENTEAFFGQGTRLTVV.